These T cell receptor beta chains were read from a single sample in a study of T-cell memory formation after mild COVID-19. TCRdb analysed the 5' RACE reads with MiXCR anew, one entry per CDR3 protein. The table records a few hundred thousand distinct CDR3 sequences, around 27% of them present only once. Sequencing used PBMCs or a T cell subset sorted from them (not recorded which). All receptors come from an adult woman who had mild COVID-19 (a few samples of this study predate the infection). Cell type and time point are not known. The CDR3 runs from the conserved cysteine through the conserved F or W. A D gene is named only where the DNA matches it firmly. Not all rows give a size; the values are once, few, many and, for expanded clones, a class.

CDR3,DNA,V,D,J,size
CASSLEGVSEQYF,TGTGCCAGCAGCTTAGAAGGGGTTTCCGAGCAGTACTTC,TRBV7-8,NA,TRBJ2-7,few
CASSTQVADRGYGYTF,TGTGCCAGCTCGACCCAGGTTGCGGACAGGGGCTATGGCTACACCTTC,TRBV18,TRBD1,TRBJ1-2,NA
CASQRGSYNEQFF,TGTGCCAGCCAGCGGGGATCCTACAATGAGCAGTTCTTC,TRBV6-1,TRBD2,TRBJ2-1,NA
CASSLAGTGVTEAFF,TGCGCCAGCAGCTTGGCCGGGACAGGGGTCACTGAAGCTTTCTTT,TRBV5-1,TRBD1,TRBJ1-1,NA
CATREAGNTGELFF,TGTGCCACCAGGGAAGCGGGAAACACCGGGGAGCTGTTTTTT,TRBV24-1,TRBD2,TRBJ2-2,few
CASSRQANEQYF,TGTGCCAGTAGTCGGCAGGCCAACGAGCAGTACTTC,TRBV19,NA,TRBJ2-7,few
CASSYFPGVNTEAFF,TGTGCCAGCAGTTACTTCCCAGGGGTGAACACTGAAGCTTTCTTT,TRBV6-5,NA,TRBJ1-1,NA
CASSLAERGGPSTDTQYF,TGTGCCAGCAGCTTAGCGGAGCGGGGGGGCCCGAGCACAGATACGCAGTATTTT,TRBV7-9,TRBD2,TRBJ2-3,NA
CASSTTWDSGAYGYTF,TGTGCCAGTAGTACGACCTGGGACAGTGGGGCCTATGGCTACACCTTC,TRBV19,TRBD1,TRBJ1-2,NA
CASSQPRTGVGEKLFF,TGCGCCAGCAGCCAGCCCCGCACAGGGGTCGGAGAAAAACTGTTTTTT,TRBV4-1,TRBD1,TRBJ1-4,few
CASSLSWTGVYEQYF,TGCGCCAGCAGCTTGTCCTGGACAGGCGTCTACGAGCAGTACTTC,TRBV5-1,TRBD1,TRBJ2-7,few
CASSYRGQSLAKNIQYF,TGTGCCAGCAGCTACCGGGGGCAGTCATTAGCCAAAAACATTCAGTACTTC,TRBV3-1,NA,TRBJ2-4,NA
CASSQNPGGEAFF,TGTGCCAGCAGCCAAAATCCCGGGGGTGAAGCTTTCTTT,TRBV11-2,NA,TRBJ1-1,NA
CASIPGGLSNEQFF,TGTGCCAGCATCCCAGGGGGCCTTTCCAATGAGCAGTTCTTC,TRBV6-2/TRBV6-3,TRBD1,TRBJ2-1,many
CASRTGTGVTGELFF,TGTGCCAGCAGGACCGGGACAGGAGTGACCGGGGAGCTGTTTTTT,TRBV7-2,TRBD1,TRBJ2-2,many
CSARDYRGRALEQYF,TGCAGTGCTAGAGATTACCGCGGGAGGGCACTCGAGCAGTACTTC,TRBV20-1,TRBD2,TRBJ2-7,NA
CASSGSSLGTGYTF,TGTGCCAGCAGCGGGTCAAGCTTAGGGACGGGCTACACCTTC,TRBV9,NA,TRBJ1-2,NA
CASSEFRRPSNYGYTF,TGTGCCAGCAGTGAATTTAGAAGACCCTCTAACTATGGCTACACCTTC,TRBV2,NA,TRBJ1-2,few
CSVRQGLNEQYF,TGCAGCGTTCGACAGGGGTTGAACGAGCAGTACTTC,TRBV29-1,TRBD1,TRBJ2-7,NA
CASSQGTGGFEVHTQYF,TGCGCCAGCAGCCAAGGGACAGGGGGATTTGAGGTTCATACGCAGTATTTT,TRBV4-1,TRBD1,TRBJ2-3,few
CASSLQWRAVDNEQFF,TGCGCCAGCAGCCTCCAGTGGAGGGCCGTGGACAATGAGCAGTTCTTC,TRBV4-1,NA,TRBJ2-1,few
CAWSDPAGTGHYGYTF,TGTGCCTGGAGTGACCCTGCCGGGACAGGGCATTATGGCTACACCTTC,TRBV30,TRBD1,TRBJ1-2,once
CASSQDGNPYEQYF,TGTGCCAGCAGCCAAGATGGCAACCCCTACGAGCAGTACTTC,TRBV3-1,NA,TRBJ2-7,NA
CASSQFGGSNEQFF,TGTGCCAGCAGCCAGTTTGGAGGGTCGAATGAGCAGTTCTTC,TRBV3-1,NA,TRBJ2-1,NA
CSARRSGGTDTQYF,TGCAGTGCTAGAAGGTCAGGGGGCACAGATACGCAGTATTTT,TRBV20-1,NA,TRBJ2-3,NA
CASSKIGSSSYEQYF,TGCGCCAGCAGCAAGATTGGGTCTAGCTCCTACGAGCAGTACTTC,TRBV4-1,NA,TRBJ2-7,NA
CATSTGPDTQYF,TGTGCCACCAGCACAGGGCCGGATACGCAGTATTTT,TRBV24-1,NA,TRBJ2-3,few
CASSLVGRGTDTQYF,TGTGCCAGCAGCTTAGTCGGGAGGGGAACAGATACGCAGTATTTT,TRBV7-2,TRBD2,TRBJ2-3,NA
CASSQEGSGTIQPQHF,TGTGCCAGCAGCCAAGAGGGTTCAGGGACGATTCAGCCCCAGCATTTT,TRBV4-2,NA,TRBJ1-5,NA
CSVPPTGNTYYEQYF,TGCAGCGTTCCGCCAACAGGGAACACCTACTACGAGCAGTACTTC,TRBV29-1,NA,TRBJ2-7,NA
CASSFAPSSEQYF,TGTGCCAGCAGTTTCGCCCCCTCCAGCGAGCAGTACTTC,TRBV6-5,NA,TRBJ2-7,NA
CASSAGPGGNDEQFF,TGTGCCAGCAGCGCCGGCCCTGGGGGGAACGATGAGCAGTTCTTC,TRBV9,NA,TRBJ2-1,NA
CSARDFYQDTQYF,TGCAGTGCTAGAGATTTCTATCAAGATACGCAGTATTTT,TRBV20-1,NA,TRBJ2-3,NA
CASSSQSKREKLFF,TGTGCCAGCAGCTCACAGAGTAAGCGAGAAAAACTGTTTTTT,TRBV7-9,NA,TRBJ1-4,few
CAWSTEGFTEAFF,TGTGCCTGGAGCACTGAGGGGTTCACTGAAGCTTTCTTT,TRBV30,NA,TRBJ1-1,once
CATSPGTVAVKQYF,TGTGCCACCAGCCCCGGGACTGTCGCTGTTAAGCAGTACTTC,TRBV24-1,NA,TRBJ2-7,NA
CATSDLGGAGELFF,TGTGCCACCAGTGATTTGGGAGGGGCCGGGGAGCTGTTTTTT,TRBV24-1,NA,TRBJ2-2,few
CASSPGQGWYGYTF,TGTGCCAGCAGTCCCGGACAGGGGTGGTATGGCTACACCTTC,TRBV12-3/TRBV12-4,TRBD1,TRBJ1-2,many
CASSYTLSGGKYEQYF,TGTGCCAGCAGTTACACCCTTAGCGGGGGGAAGTACGAGCAGTACTTC,TRBV6-6,TRBD2,TRBJ2-7,NA
CASSANGIYGYTF,TGCGCCAGCAGCGCCAACGGAATATATGGCTACACCTTC,TRBV5-1,NA,TRBJ1-2,few